One and the same sample provided the 26 T cell receptor beta chains below, sequenced in a study of blood T cells in healthy people across ages. The use of a sample-barcoded 5' primer and a J-beta primer mix characterized a second PCR of roughly 6 to 11 cycles. Via MiXCR, TCRdb re-called the 5' RACE reads, giving one row per CDR3 protein. The sample records 890,000 or so distinct CDR3 sequences, roughly 60% being singletons. The specimen was blood. All receptors come from a man aged 25 to 40 in good health.

This clonotype has just a few counts. The CDR3 sequence: CSAREVAGNQPQHF. The CDR3 DNA reads as TGCAGTGCTAGAGAGGTGGCAGGTAATCAGCCCCAGCATTTT. This chain uses TRBV20-1 with TRBJ1-5; D ambiguous. Germline V gene data show CDR1 as DFQATT and CDR2 as SNEGSKA (reference sequence). V lost 0 bases and J lost 4, with 10 bases in between. This CDR3 region has 14 residues.

The rearrangement joins TRBV12-3 or TRBV12-4 to TRBJ2-1, with a possible D match to TRBD2 (5 bases). The CDR3 spans 12 residues. The V end lost 4 bases, the J end lost 9 bases, and 10 bases lay between the germline ends. The CDR3: CASSSLATEQFF. The DNA for the CDR3 is TGTGCCAGCAGTTCCCTAGCAACTGAGCAGTTCTTC.

There are a few counts of this clonotype. This sequence joins TRBV29-1 and TRBJ2-5; either TRBD1 or TRBD2 may supply D (6 bases each). The V and J ends lost 3 bases and 6 bases respectively, with 11 bases between them. Germline V lookup: CDR1 SQVTM, CDR2 ANQGSEA. This CDR3 has 12 residues. CDR3 bases: TGCAGCGTTGACGGGGGCGCCAAGACCCAGTACTTC. Amino acid sequence: CSVDGGAKTQYF.

This rearrangement joins TRBV12-3 or TRBV12-4 to TRBJ2-5; weak D call: TRBD1 (5 bases). Trimming took off 8 bases at V and 11 bases at J, with 27 bases between the two ends. The CDR3 has 15 amino acids. CDR3 sequence reads: CASGPVTAIYNEQYF. CDR3 DNA: TGTGCCAGCGGTCCGGTGACAGCCATCTATAATGAGCAGTACTTC.

The chain couples TRBV6-1 to TRBJ2-1; 8 bases are shared with TRBD1. Looked up from germline, CDR1 is MNHNS and CDR2 is SASEGT. The CDR3 covers 15 residues. Trimming at V came to 2 bases and at J to 6 bases, leaving 6 bases not matched to a gene. This CDR3 reads CASSEPGQGTNEQFF. CDR3 bases: TGTGCCAGCAGTGAACCTGGACAGGGTACCAATGAGCAGTTCTTC.

The V and J genes are TRBV27 and TRBJ2-3; a weak D match, TRBD1 (6 bases). V dropped 6 bases and J dropped 2 bases, with 15 bases sitting between them. The CDR3 sequence is 15 residues long. The germline CDR1 and CDR2 sequences are MNHEY and SMNVEV (reference sequence). CDR3 sequence reads: CASRPGQFTTDTQYF. The CDR3 bases are TGTGCCAGCAGACCTGGACAGTTCACCACAGATACGCAGTATTTT.

The J gene is TRBJ2-4, the V gene TRBV10-3, with D possibly being TRBD2 (6 bases). The CDR3 runs to 15 residues. Germline values: CDR1 ENHRY, CDR2 SYGVKD. V was cut by 4 bases and J by 0 bases, with 10 bases left in between. CDR3 sequence: CAISGDSLAKNIQYF. The CDR3 coding sequence is TGTGCCATCAGTGGGGACTCCTTAGCCAAAAACATTCAGTACTTC.

This rearrangement joins TRBV27 to TRBJ1-6, with 7 positions matching TRBD1. Trimming at V came to 3 bases and at J to 6 bases, leaving 5 bases not matched to a gene. CDR1 and CDR2 (germline): MNHEY, SMNVEV (reference sequence). The CDR3 loop spans 15 amino acids. The CDR3: CASSFHRGPNSPLHF. CDR3 nucleotides: TGTGCCAGCAGTTTCCACAGGGGCCCTAATTCACCCCTCCACTTT.

The chain recombines TRBV7-2 with TRBJ2-2; 12 nucleotides agree with TRBD2. The germline CDR1 and CDR2 sequences are SGHTA and FQGNSA. V shed 5 bases, J shed 5 bases, and the junction held 6 bases outside the gene matches. This CDR3 is 16 amino acids long. The CDR3 sequence is CASSPRTSGDTGELFF. CDR3 sequence (DNA): TGTGCCAGCAGCCCCAGGACTAGCGGGGATACCGGGGAGCTGTTTTTT.

The chain employs TRBV5-1 and TRBJ1-5; D is ambiguous. Trimming took 4 bases from V and 4 from J, leaving 9 bases between them. Germline loops: CDR1 SGHRS, CDR2 YFSETQ. This CDR3 comprises 13 residues. The CDR3 DNA reads as TGCGCCAGCAGCGAGTCGGATAATCAGCCCCAGCATTTT. It is translated as CASSESDNQPQHF. Complete variable domain (other parts from reference TRBV5-1 and TRBJ1-5): KAGVTQTPRYLIKTRGQQVTLSCSPISGHRSVSWYQQTPGQGLQFLFEYFSETQRNKGNFPGRFSGRQFSNSRSEMNVSTLELGDSALYLCASSESDNQPQHFGDGTRLSIL.

The chain combines TRBV27 with TRBJ1-1; TRBD1 is a possible D gene (6 bases). Between the trimmed V and J ends, which lost 3 bases and 8 bases, there was a span of 13 bases. There are 13 residues in the CDR3. CDR1 is MNHEY and CDR2 is SMNVEV in the germline V gene (reference sequence). In DNA, the CDR3 is TGTGCCAGCAGTTTGGCAGGGGCGAGGGAAGCTTTCTTT. It translates to CASSLAGAREAFF.

With regard to this clonotype: Its ends do not fully match the called genes, so a read error is possible. The chain is built from TRBV5-6 and TRBJ2-1, with D perhaps assigned TRBD1 or TRBD2 (6 bases each). This CDR3 is 16 amino acids long. In germline, CDR1 is SGHDT, CDR2 YYEEEE. In nucleotides, the CDR3 is TGTGACAGCAGCCGCTTGGGGGCCGACGGAGGGAATGAGCAGTTCTTC. Translating it yields CDSSRLGADGGNEQFF.

Here the CDR3 DNA reads TGCGCCAGCACCACCAGGGGGAGCCCTGAAAAACTGTTTTTT. It codes for CASTTRGSPEKLFF. J is TRBJ1-4 and V is TRBV5-1, with 7 positions matching TRBD1. V lost 6 bases to trimming and J lost 7 bases; unmatched junction nucleotides: 9. The CDR3 extends over 14 amino acids. Germline V gene sequence: CDR1 SGHRS, CDR2 YFSETQ.

V gene TRBV11-2 combines with J gene TRBJ2-6, with D possibly TRBD2 on 7 matching bases. V was pared by 1 base and J by 0 bases, with 16 bases between. This CDR3 region has 19 residues. Germline CDR1 reads SGHAT; CDR2 reads FQNNGV. The CDR3 region has the DNA TGTGCCAGCAGCTTAGGGGGGGGGGCTCAGCGCTCTGGGGCCAACGTCCTGACTTTC. Translation gives CASSLGGGAQRSGANVLTF. Using reference TRBV11-2 and TRBJ2-6 for the parts outside the CDR3, the full variable domain is EAGVAQSPRYKIIEKRQSVAFWCNPISGHATLYWYQQILGQGPKLLIQFQNNGVVDDSQLPKDRFSAERLKGVDSTLKIQPAKLEDSAVYLCASSLGGGAQRSGANVLTFGAGSRLTVL.

This clonotype was detected only once. The chain has TRBV13 and TRBJ2-3; D is tentatively TRBD1 or TRBD2 (5 bases each). V lost 4 bases to trimming and J lost 2 bases, with 19 bases between them. The CDR3 has 17 amino acids. Germline V lookup: CDR1 PRHDT, CDR2 FYEKMQ (reference sequence). The CDR3 sequence is CASSSSGTSVHTDTQYF. CDR3 nucleotide sequence: TGTGCCAGCAGCTCCTCCGGGACCTCCGTCCACACAGATACGCAGTATTTT.

The chain is built from TRBV4-3 and TRBJ2-1; D may correspond to TRBD1 or TRBD2 (5 bases each). The CDR3 totals 15 residues. V gave up 1 base and J gave up 3 bases, with 10 bases separating them. Germline V gene data show CDR1 as LGHNA and CDR2 as YSLEER. Here the CDR3 DNA reads TGCGCCAGCAGCCAAGTGAGGGGTAGCTACAATGAGCAGTTCTTC. Protein: CASSQVRGSYNEQFF.

This clonotype has a handful of counts. The genes are TRBV18 and TRBJ2-7, with 7 bases fitting TRBD1. The DNA end is more similar to TRBJ2-5, so the J call may be wrong. The germline V gene encodes CDR1 KGHSH and CDR2 LQKENI. CDR3 size: 14 residues. The CDR3, as DNA: TGTGCCAGCTCACGAAGACAGGGCCAAGAGACCCAGTACTTC. Translated: CASSRRQGQETQYF.

The chain has TRBV6-6 and TRBJ1-2; D not certain. Germline values: CDR1 MNHNY, CDR2 SVGAGI (reference sequence). The CDR3 is 13 amino acids. Deletions cut 3 bases from V and 6 bases from J, with 11 bases between. DNA of the CDR3: TGTGCCAGCAGTTATCCGACGTCGAATGGCTACACCTTC. As protein: CASSYPTSNGYTF.

This clonotype was observed a few times. This chain joins TRBV4-3 and TRBJ2-1; D may be TRBD2 (6 bases). The germline CDR1 and CDR2 sequences are LGHNA and YSLEER. With 1 base removed from V and 6 bases from J, the gap between germline ends came to 10 bases. This CDR3 has 14 amino acids. The CDR3 loop is CASSQVGGVNEQFF. The CDR3, as DNA: TGCGCCAGCAGCCAAGTAGGCGGGGTCAATGAGCAGTTCTTC.

V gene TRBV5-1 combines with J gene TRBJ2-1; 7 bases line up with TRBD1. Germline-derived CDR1 and CDR2 are SGHRS and YFSETQ. V lost 2 bases to trimming and J lost 3 bases; unmatched junction nucleotides: 8. The CDR3 totals 16 residues. CDR3 protein: CASSFPKGQIYNEQFF. The CDR3 bases are TGCGCCAGCAGCTTCCCTAAGGGACAGATCTACAATGAGCAGTTCTTC.

This clonotype has more than one count but fewer than ten. This chain links TRBV13 with TRBJ2-5; D perhaps matches TRBD2 (5 bases). The germline V and J ends were trimmed by 8 bases and 5 bases, with 18 bases remaining between them. The CDR3 loop spans 14 amino acids. Germline CDR1 PRHDT, CDR2 FYEKMQ (reference sequence). The chain's CDR3 is CASSQRRERETQYF. CDR3 bases: TGTGCCAGCTCCCAAAGAAGGGAGAGGGAGACCCAGTACTTC.

This clonotype has more than one count but fewer than ten. This chain connects TRBV10-3 to TRBJ1-1, with D unresolved. CDR3 size: 14 residues. Trimming stripped 2 bases from V and 0 bases from J, with 7 bases between. Germline V gives CDR1 ENHRY, CDR2 SYGVKD. CDR3 sequence: CAISESVMNTEAFF. The CDR3 region has the DNA TGTGCCATCAGTGAGAGTGTTATGAACACTGAAGCTTTCTTT.

The gene calls are TRBV10-3 and TRBJ1-1; perhaps TRBD1 as D (6 bases). The V end was cut by 3 bases, the J end by 6 bases, with 20 bases between. Looked up from germline, CDR1 is ENHRY and CDR2 is SYGVKD. CDR3 size: 16 residues. DNA of the CDR3: TGTGCCATCAGTGATCTCCGGGGGGCAGGGTACGCTGAAGCTTTCTTT. Translated: CAISDLRGAGYAEAFF.

This chain links TRBV28 with TRBJ1-2; 10 bases line up with TRBD1. The germline V gene encodes CDR1 MDHEN and CDR2 SYDVKM. The trim removed 2 bases at V and 4 bases at J, leaving 13 bases unmatched. The CDR3 sequence is 18 residues long. The CDR3 here is CASSLPLTGGGFGYGYTF. The CDR3 coding sequence is TGTGCCAGCAGTTTACCCCTGACAGGGGGCGGCTTCGGCTATGGCTACACCTTC.

The chain employs TRBV27 and TRBJ2-1, with D perhaps matching TRBD1 or TRBD2 (5 bases each). This CDR3 is 14 amino acids long. Germline lookup yields CDR1 MNHEY and CDR2 SMNVEV (reference sequence). Trimming left V 6 bases short and J 12 bases short, with 21 bases between. In DNA, the CDR3 is TGTGCCAGCAGCTGGGACGGTGGATCAACAGGGCAGTTCTTC. It is translated as CASSWDGGSTGQFF.

The gene calls are TRBV29-1 and TRBJ2-7, with a weak D call TRBD2 (5 bases). From germline, CDR1 is SQVTM and CDR2 ANQGSEA. This CDR3 has 14 residues. Trimming took 3 bases from V and 0 from J, leaving 12 bases between them. The CDR3 sequence is CSVEKVAGSYEQYF. The CDR3 region has the DNA TGCAGCGTTGAGAAGGTGGCGGGCTCCTACGAGCAGTACTTC.